This entry lists 7 T cell receptor beta chains sequenced from one sample in a study of cytomegalovirus exposure and HLA in healthy donors. The primer mix had 60 Vbeta and 13 Jbeta primers. Repertoires were generated with immunoSEQ multiplex PCR, while TCRdb's copy carries only in-frame clones and drops some. The table lists 75,000 to 80,000 clones, around 81% of them singletons. Material: PBMCs. The receptors here all came from a man aged 40-49 years in good health and CMV-seronegative.

The gene calls are TRBV28 and TRBJ2-3; unclear D gene. Looked up from germline, CDR1 is MDHEN and CDR2 is SYDVKM. Trimming stripped 7 bases from V and 6 bases from J, with 14 bases between. The CDR3 runs to 13 residues. The CDR3 sequence: CASTRAHTDTQYF. The CDR3 nucleotides are TGTGCCAGCACAAGAGCGCACACGGATACGCAGTATTTT.

This sequence joins TRBV19 and TRBJ2-3, with TRBD1 matching over 7 bases. Germline-derived CDR1 and CDR2 are LNHDA and SQIVND (reference sequence). The CDR3 runs to 16 residues. V trimming: 4 bases; J trimming: 1 base; junction bases outside the gene matches: 8. CDR3 nucleotides: TGTGCCAGTAGTACGAACTCAGGGGGAGGCACAGATACGCAGTATTTT. Translation gives CASSTNSGGGTDTQYF.

The rearrangement uses TRBV18 and TRBJ1-2, with 8 positions matching TRBD1. Germline values: CDR1 KGHSH, CDR2 LQKENI. The CDR3 is made up of 13 amino acids. The V gene end was trimmed by 4 bases and the J gene end by 3 bases; junction bases not matched to a gene: 1. The CDR3 region is CASSQQGDYGYTF. CDR3 DNA: TGTGCCAGCTCACAACAGGGGGACTATGGCTACACCTTC.

This sequence joins TRBV6-1 and TRBJ2-7, with D perhaps TRBD1 (6 bases). V was pared by 5 bases and J by 3 bases, with 17 bases between. The CDR3 runs 15 residues. Germline V CDR1 and CDR2: MNHNS, SASEGT. CDR3 nucleotide sequence: TGTGCCAGCAGTAAGCAAAAACAGGGTTTCTACGAGCAGTACTTC. Translation gives CASSKQKQGFYEQYF.

The chain is built from TRBV19 and TRBJ2-2, with TRBD2 matching 14 bases. V lost 1 base and J lost 6; bases outside the gene matches: 7. Germline-derived CDR1 and CDR2 are LNHDA and SQIVND (reference sequence). The CDR3 extends over 18 amino acids. The CDR3 sequence: CASSIGFSGLAGAGELFF. The DNA for the CDR3 is TGTGCCAGTAGTATAGGGTTTTCGGGACTAGCGGGAGCCGGGGAGCTGTTTTTT. Complete variable domain (other parts from reference TRBV19 and TRBJ2-2): DGGITQSPKYLFRKEGQNVTLSCEQNLNHDAMYWYRQDPGQGLRLIYYSQIVNDFQKGDIAEGYSVSREKKESFPLTVTSAQKNPTAFYLCASSIGFSGLAGAGELFFGEGSRLTVL.

This chain joins TRBV11-2 and TRBJ1-1; TRBD1 might be the D (5 bases). The germline V and J ends were trimmed by 4 bases and 4 bases, with 16 bases remaining between them. Germline CDR1 is SGHAT and CDR2 is FQNNGV. The CDR3 has 15 amino acids. CDR3 region: CASSSLSQGGTEAFF. The DNA for the CDR3 is TGTGCCAGCAGCTCTTTATCTCAGGGTGGCACTGAAGCTTTCTTT.

The chain couples TRBV6-6 to TRBJ1-4, with D possibly TRBD1 on 6 matching bases. Per germline, CDR1 MNHNY and CDR2 SVGAGI (reference sequence). Trimming removed 6 bases at V and 4 bases at J, with 12 bases between. The CDR3 covers 14 residues. DNA for the CDR3: TGTGCCAGCAGGAGGGGGAGCGATAATGAAAAACTGTTTTTT. Amino acid sequence: CASRRGSDNEKLFF.